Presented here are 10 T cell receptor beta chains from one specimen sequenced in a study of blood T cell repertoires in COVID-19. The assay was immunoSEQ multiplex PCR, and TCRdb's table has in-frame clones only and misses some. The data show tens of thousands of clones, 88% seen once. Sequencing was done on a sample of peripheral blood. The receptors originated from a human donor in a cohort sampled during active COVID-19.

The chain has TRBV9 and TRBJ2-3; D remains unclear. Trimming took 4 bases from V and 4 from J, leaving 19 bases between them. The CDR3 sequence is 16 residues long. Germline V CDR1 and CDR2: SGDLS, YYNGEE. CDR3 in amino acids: CASSPRSGSTADTQYF. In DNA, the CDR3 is TGTGCCAGCAGCCCCAGGTCAGGCTCGACGGCAGATACGCAGTATTTT.

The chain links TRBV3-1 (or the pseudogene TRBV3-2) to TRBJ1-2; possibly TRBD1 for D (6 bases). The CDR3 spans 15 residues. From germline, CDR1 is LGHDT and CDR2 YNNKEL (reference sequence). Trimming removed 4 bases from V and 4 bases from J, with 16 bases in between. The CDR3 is CASSLSGGLGYGYTF. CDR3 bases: TGTGCCAGCAGCCTGAGCGGGGGGCTGGGCTATGGCTACACCTTC.

CDR3 amino acids: CASSLGAVGEQFF. The DNA for the CDR3 is TGTGCCAGCAGCTTGGGGGCCGTGGGTGAGCAGTTCTTC. The gene calls are TRBV5-4 and TRBJ2-1; no definite D call. CDR3 length: 13 residues. CDR1 is SGHNT and CDR2 is YYREEE in the germline V gene (reference sequence). V was clipped by 0 bases and J by 9 bases, with 10 bases between them.

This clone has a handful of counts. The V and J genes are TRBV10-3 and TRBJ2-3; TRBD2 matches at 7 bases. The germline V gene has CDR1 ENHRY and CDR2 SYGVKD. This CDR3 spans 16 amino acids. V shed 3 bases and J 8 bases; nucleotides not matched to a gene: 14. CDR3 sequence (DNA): TGTGCCATCAGTGATAGGGAGCGGGGTTACGGTGGTACGCAGTATTTT. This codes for CAISDRERGYGGTQYF.

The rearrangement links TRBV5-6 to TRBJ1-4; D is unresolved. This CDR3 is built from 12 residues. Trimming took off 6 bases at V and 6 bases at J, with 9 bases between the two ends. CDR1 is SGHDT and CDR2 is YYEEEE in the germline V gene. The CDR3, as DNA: TGTGCCAGCAAAGGGAGCGATGAAAAACTGTTTTTT. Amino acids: CASKGSDEKLFF.

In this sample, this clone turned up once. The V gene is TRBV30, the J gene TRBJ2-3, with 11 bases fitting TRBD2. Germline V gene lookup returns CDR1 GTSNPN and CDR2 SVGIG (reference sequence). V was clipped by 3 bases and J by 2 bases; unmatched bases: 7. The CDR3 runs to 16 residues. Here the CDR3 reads CAWSRTSGLHTDTQYF. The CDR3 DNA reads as TGTGCCTGGAGCCGGACTAGCGGGCTACACACAGATACGCAGTATTTT.

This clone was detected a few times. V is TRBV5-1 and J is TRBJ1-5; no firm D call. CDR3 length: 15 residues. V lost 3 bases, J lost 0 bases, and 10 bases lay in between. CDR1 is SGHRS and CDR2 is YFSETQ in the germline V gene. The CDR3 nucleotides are TGCGCCAGCAGCTATGGAGGAGTTAGCAATCAGCCCCAGCATTTT. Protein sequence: CASSYGGVSNQPQHF. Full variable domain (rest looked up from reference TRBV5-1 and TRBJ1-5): KAGVTQTPRYLIKTRGQQVTLSCSPISGHRSVSWYQQTPGQGLQFLFEYFSETQRNKGNFPGRFSGRQFSNSRSEMNVSTLELGDSALYLCASSYGGVSNQPQHFGDGTRLSIL.

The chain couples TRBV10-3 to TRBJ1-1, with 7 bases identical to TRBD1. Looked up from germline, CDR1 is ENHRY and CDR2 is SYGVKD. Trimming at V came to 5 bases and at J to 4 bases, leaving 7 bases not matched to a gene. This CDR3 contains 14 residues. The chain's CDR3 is CAISFDRAGTEAFF. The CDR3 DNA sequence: TGTGCCATCAGTTTTGACAGGGCAGGCACTGAAGCTTTCTTT.

The CDR3 loop reads CASSRVRGSRETQYF. As DNA, the CDR3 is TGCGCCAGCAGCCGAGTGCGGGGGTCGCGGGAGACCCAGTACTTC. The chain combines TRBV4-3 with TRBJ2-5; 7 bases are a match to TRBD2. This CDR3 is 15 amino acids long. Germline V gene data show CDR1 as LGHNA and CDR2 as YSLEER. The V segment lost 4 bases and the J segment 5 bases; nucleotides outside the gene matches: 10.

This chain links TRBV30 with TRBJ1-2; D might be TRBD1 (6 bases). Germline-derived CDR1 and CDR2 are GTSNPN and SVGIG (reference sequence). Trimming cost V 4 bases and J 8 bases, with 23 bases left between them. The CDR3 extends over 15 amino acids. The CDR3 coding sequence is TGTGCCTGGACCACCCCCAAAGGGGGATCTTTCGGCTACACCTTC. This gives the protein CAWTTPKGGSFGYTF.